This entry lists 6 T cell receptor beta chains sequenced from one sample in a study of human T cells and chemical hapten exposure. TCRdb independently ran MiXCR on the RACE reads; one entry per CDR3 protein. This table has 39,000 or so distinct CDR3 sequences, under 4.5% appearing once. The time point was: patch test 1, 2 weeks after DPC sensitization. The treatment is: therapeutic diphenylcyclopropenone sensitization with weekly scalp DPC. The starting material, unfractionated whole blood, was used for total RNA extraction. Here the sequenced sample was whole blood, taken in connection with sensitization to the hapten diphenylcyclopropenone (DPC). The receptor set was obtained from a man aged 50-60 years with alopecia areata. Some clones in this sample may be carry-over from other donors' samples.

This clonotype was seen a few times. The rearrangement joins TRBV20-1 to TRBJ2-1; the D call may be TRBD1 or TRBD2 (5 bases each). The CDR3 runs to 12 residues. Germline-derived CDR1 and CDR2 are DFQATT and SNEGSKA (reference sequence). Trimming took off 5 bases at V and 16 bases at J, with 21 bases between the two ends. CDR3 loop: CSASAAGAECFF. In DNA form, the CDR3 reads TGCAGTGCTTCCGCCGCCGGGGCTGAGTGCTTCTTC.

This clonotype was counted many times. This chain joins TRBV28 and TRBJ2-7; 10 nucleotides match TRBD2. Germline loops: CDR1 MDHEN, CDR2 SYDVKM. The CDR3 covers 14 residues. Unmatched junction bases numbered 8, after V lost 7 bases and J lost 5 bases. CDR3 in amino acids: CASKAGGSLHEQYF. CDR3 DNA: TGTGCCAGCAAAGCGGGAGGGTCCCTCCACGAGCAGTACTTC.

This clonotype was counted many times. This sequence joins TRBV20-1 and TRBJ2-2; 13 positions match TRBD2. The V gene's germline CDR1 is DFQATT and CDR2 SNEGSKA (reference sequence). The CDR3 covers 16 residues. V shed 1 base, J shed 2 bases, and the junction held 1 base outside the gene matches. The CDR3: CSARGTSGRNTGELFF. The CDR3 bases are TGCAGTGCTAGAGGGACTAGCGGGAGAAACACCGGGGAGCTGTTTTTT.

This clonotype was counted ten times or more. This chain uses TRBV20-1 with TRBJ2-7; TRBD2 matches at 8 bases. V shed 0 bases and J 4 bases; nucleotides not matched to a gene: 11. CDR1 DFQATT and CDR2 SNEGSKA come from the germline V gene (reference sequence). This CDR3 has 16 amino acids. CDR3: CSARDQGREVLYEQYF. The CDR3 DNA reads as TGCAGTGCTAGAGATCAGGGGCGGGAGGTACTTTACGAGCAGTACTTC.

This clonotype turned up a few times. The chain employs TRBV28 and TRBJ1-1, with D perhaps matching TRBD1 (5 bases). Germline CDR1 is MDHEN and CDR2 is SYDVKM. The CDR3 is 13 residues long. V lost 6 bases, J lost 2 bases, and 10 bases lay in between. The CDR3 protein is CASRFRVNTEAFF. The CDR3 DNA is TGTGCCAGCAGATTCAGGGTTAACACTGAAGCTTTCTTT.

The rearrangement uses TRBV28 and TRBJ2-7, with a possible D match to TRBD2 (5 bases). CDR3 length equals 14 residues. CDR1 is MDHEN and CDR2 is SYDVKM in the germline V gene. With 0 bases removed from V and 0 bases from J, the gap between germline ends came to 6 bases. The CDR3 sequence is CASSLWTNSYEQYF. DNA of the CDR3: TGTGCCAGCAGTTTATGGACTAACTCCTACGAGCAGTACTTC.